The rows below give T cell receptor beta chains drawn from one sample of a study of blood T cell repertoires in COVID-19. Profiling relied on immunoSEQ multiplex PCR, and the TCRdb table lists in-frame clones only, not all of them. The sample records about 180,000 clones, roughly nine tenths being singletons. Specimen: peripheral blood. Every receptor here comes from an older man with active or convalescent COVID-19. The CDR3 runs from the conserved cysteine through the conserved F or W. The D gene is left open where the match is weak. A clone size is listed for some rows: how often the clone was seen (once, few, many), or a class if it is expanded.

j_call | clone_size | d_call | v_call | cdr3_nt | cdr3_aa
TRBJ1-6 | NA | NA | TRBV10-2 | TGCGCCAGCCGCGGAGGGGACTCCTATAATTCACCCCTCCACTTT | CASRGGDSYNSPLHF
TRBJ1-1 | once | NA | TRBV7-3 | TGTGCCAGCAGCTTAGTCATGAACACTGAAGCTTTCTTT | CASSLVMNTEAFF
TRBJ2-3 | NA | NA | TRBV6-2/TRBV6-3 | TGTGCCAGCAGTTACTCTGTACAGGACCCCCGCACAGATACGCAGTATTTT | CASSYSVQDPRTDTQYF
TRBJ1-5 | NA | NA | TRBV28 | TGTGCCAGCAGTTTATCCCCCCCCCAGGGCAATCAGCCCCAGCATTTT | CASSLSPPQGNQPQHF
TRBJ2-2 | NA | NA | TRBV5-1 | TGCGCCAGCAGCTTGGTACAGGGAAGAACCGGGGAGCTGTTTTTT | CASSLVQGRTGELFF
TRBJ1-2 | NA | NA | TRBV5-1 | TGCGCCAGCAGCTACACTCCGGGGGAGGGCTACACCTTC | CASSYTPGEGYTF
TRBJ2-7 | NA | NA | TRBV7-9 | TGTGCCAGCAGCCTAGCCCAGGTGCCCCAGTACTTC | CASSLAQVPQYF
TRBJ2-1 | NA | TRBD2 | TRBV19 | TGTGCCAGTAACCAGCGGGAGGCCCCCTACAATGAGCAGTTCTTC | CASNQREAPYNEQFF
TRBJ2-2 | NA | NA | TRBV7-2 | TGTGCCAGCAGTCATCGGGGAATTAACACCGGGGAGCTGTTTTTT | CASSHRGINTGELFF
TRBJ1-5 | NA | NA | TRBV27 | TGTGCCAGCAGTTCCCGACAGTATATTAATAGCAATCAGCCCCAGCATTTT | CASSSRQYINSNQPQHF
TRBJ2-2 | NA | NA | TRBV19 | TGTGCCAGTAGGAGATTGGACTTAAACACCGGGGAGCTGTTTTTT | CASRRLDLNTGELFF
TRBJ2-4 | NA | TRBD2 | TRBV19 | TGTGCCAGCAGATCCCCAGGACTAGCGGGGACCAAAAACATTCAGTACTTC | CASRSPGLAGTKNIQYF
TRBJ2-1 | NA | NA | TRBV12-3/TRBV12-4 | TGTGCCAGCAGTTTAACGGGAAGTGAGCAGTTCTTC | CASSLTGSEQFF
TRBJ2-7 | NA | TRBD1 | TRBV10-2 | TGCGCCAGCAGACCCGGGACAGGCGCGTACTACGAGCAGTACTTC | CASRPGTGAYYEQYF
TRBJ1-1 | NA | NA | TRBV11-1 | TGTGCCAGCAGCTGGACGGGGGGGCTGAACACTGAAGCTTTCTTT | CASSWTGGLNTEAFF
TRBJ2-7 | NA | NA | TRBV11-2 | TGTGCCAGCAGCCCGAGTAGGTCCTCAGGGACCTACGAGCAGTACTTC | CASSPSRSSGTYEQYF
TRBJ2-1 | NA | NA | TRBV11-1 | TGTGCCAGCAGCCGAATCCCCAGGGATGAGCAGTTCTTC | CASSRIPRDEQFF
TRBJ2-7 | NA | TRBD2 | TRBV11-2 | TGTGCCAGCAGCTTAGCTAGCGGGAGTTTCTACGAGCAGTACTTC | CASSLASGSFYEQYF
TRBJ1-5 | few | TRBD1 | TRBV18 | TGTGCCAGCTCACGGGACAGGGTCGGGAGCAATCAGCCCCAGCATTTT | CASSRDRVGSNQPQHF
TRBJ2-5 | few | TRBD1 | TRBV10-1 | TGCGCCAGCAGTGATGAAGGGACAGGTAGTGGAGAGACCCAGTACTTC | CASSDEGTGSGETQYF
TRBJ1-3 | once | NA | TRBV10-3 | TGTGCCATCAGTGCCCGAGAGGGAGGGGAAAACACCATATATTTT | CAISAREGGENTIYF
TRBJ1-5 | NA | NA | TRBV5-5 | TGTGCCAGCAGCGCGACAGACCATAGCAATCAGCCCCAGCATTTT | CASSATDHSNQPQHF
TRBJ1-5 | NA | TRBD1 | TRBV2 | TGTGCCAGCAGGGTGGGACAGGCCAATCAGCCCCAGCATTTT | CASRVGQANQPQHF
TRBJ2-4 | NA | NA | TRBV18 | TGTGCCAGCTCACAACTTCCGGGGTCGGGGGAAAACATTCAGTACTTC | CASSQLPGSGENIQYF
TRBJ2-3 | NA | TRBD2 | TRBV24-1 | TGTGCCACCAGTGACCCCGGGACTAGCGCCACGGCGCAGTATTTT | CATSDPGTSATAQYF
TRBJ1-1 | NA | NA | TRBV2 | TGTGCCAGCAGTAACGGTCCCACTGAAGCTTTCTTT | CASSNGPTEAFF
TRBJ2-7 | NA | NA | TRBV7-2 | TGTGCCAGCAGCCTAGGCGGGACTTTATCCTACGAGCAGTACTTC | CASSLGGTLSYEQYF
TRBJ1-2 | once | NA | TRBV4-1 | TGCGCCAGCAGCCAAGCCGGGACAAGGGCTAGTTATGGCTACACCTTC | CASSQAGTRASYGYTF
TRBJ2-1 | NA | NA | TRBV27 | TGTGCCAGCAGCCAAGGCCGGGGCGGGAATTACAATGAGCAGTTCTTC | CASSQGRGGNYNEQFF
TRBJ2-2 | NA | TRBD2 | TRBV7-8 | TGTGCCAGCAGCTTAACACTAGCGGACACCGGGGAGCTGTTTTTT | CASSLTLADTGELFF
TRBJ1-2 | NA | TRBD1 | TRBV28 | TGTGCCAGCAGTTTGGGACAGGGGATCTATGGCTACACCTTC | CASSLGQGIYGYTF
TRBJ2-2 | once | TRBD2 | TRBV29-1 | TGCAGCGTTGTTAGGGGACTAGCGGTCACCGGGGAGCTGTTTTTT | CSVVRGLAVTGELFF
TRBJ1-5 | NA | TRBD1 | TRBV2 | TGTGCCGGCGGGACAGATAGCAATCAGCCCCAGCATTTT | CAGGTDSNQPQHF
TRBJ1-1 | NA | TRBD1 | TRBV6-2/TRBV6-3 | TGTGCCAGCAGTCTCCGACAGGGGGCAACCGAAGCTTTCTTT | CASSLRQGATEAFF
TRBJ1-5 | once | NA | TRBV27 | TGTGCCAGCAGTCCCGGGGGGTTGAGCAATCAGCCCCAGCATTTT | CASSPGGLSNQPQHF
TRBJ2-5 | NA | TRBD2 | TRBV27 | TGTGCCAGCGTCGACCGACGGACTAGCGGGGATGTACCAGGGACCCAGTACTTC | CASVDRRTSGDVPGTQYF
TRBJ1-5 | NA | TRBD1 | TRBV7-2 | TGTGCCAGCAGCTTGACAGGGAGGCAGCCCCAGCATTTT | CASSLTGRQPQHF
TRBJ1-5 | NA | NA | TRBV19 | TGTGCCAGTAGTTCCGACTCTGGCAATCAGCCCCAGCATTTT | CASSSDSGNQPQHF
TRBJ1-6 | few | NA | TRBV15 | TGTGCCACCGCCCCTGGGAGGCGTTCACCCCTCCACTTT | CATAPGRRSPLHF
TRBJ2-7 | NA | TRBD2 | TRBV19 | TGTGCCAGTAGTACGCCCAGGACTAGCGGGGGCTCCTACGAGCAGTACTTC | CASSTPRTSGGSYEQYF
TRBJ2-5 | NA | TRBD1 | TRBV12-5 | TGTGCTAGTGGAATAGGGGGGACAGGTCTCAGAGAGACCCAGTACTTC | CASGIGGTGLRETQYF
TRBJ1-2 | once | TRBD1 | TRBV12-5 | TGTGCTAGTGGTTACACAGGGGTACTTGGCTACACCTTC | CASGYTGVLGYTF
TRBJ2-7 | NA | TRBD1 | TRBV19 | TGTGCCAGTAGTATCGTCCCGGGACAGACCTACGAGCAGTACTTC | CASSIVPGQTYEQYF
TRBJ1-1 | NA | NA | TRBV7-2 | TGTGCCAGCAGCTCCACAGGGTACCCAAGGGAATCTTTCTTT | CASSSTGYPRESFF
TRBJ2-1 | NA | NA | TRBV7-9 | TGTGCCAGCAGCTTAGAAGTTCGGCAGGGCTCCTACAATGAGCAGTTCTTC | CASSLEVRQGSYNEQFF
TRBJ1-1 | NA | NA | TRBV7-9 | TGTGCCAGCAGCTCATACAAGGGGTGGAACACTGAAGCTTTCTTT | CASSSYKGWNTEAFF
TRBJ2-1 | NA | TRBD2 | TRBV27 | TGTGCCAGCAGTTTGGGTCTAGCGGACAATGAGCAGTTCTTC | CASSLGLADNEQFF
TRBJ1-6 | NA | NA | TRBV7-2 | TGTGCCAGCAGCTTAGATGTCAGGGATACTGCGGATTCACCCCTCCACTTT | CASSLDVRDTADSPLHF
TRBJ2-5 | NA | TRBD2 | TRBV4-3 | TGCGCCAGCAGCCAAGAAGCACTAGCGGGAGGGCCGGGAGAGACCCAGTACTTC | CASSQEALAGGPGETQYF
TRBJ1-5 | NA | NA | TRBV9 | TGTGCCAGCAGCGTAGCGGGGGGGCCGGGGCAGCCCCAGCATTTT | CASSVAGGPGQPQHF